Listed here are 4 T cell receptor beta chains from one sample, sequenced in a study of T cell repertoires in cytomegalovirus infection (dated by TCRdb to the late 2010s). TCRdb names Illumina HiSeq 1500 as the instrument used. TCRdb redid the processing of the public reads, applying fastp at Q25 and MiXCR, and retained in-frame beta chains. Entries are consolidated by CDR3 protein sequence, retaining the most common genes and DNA. Present in this sample are hundreds of thousands of distinct CDR3 sequences, roughly 16% of which were seen just once. The ten most abundant clones make up 9.5% to 15% of the sample. The sample consisted of PBMCs. These receptors were taken from a human donor in good health (CMV status not recorded). Some clones in this sample may be carry-over from other donors' samples.

A few counts support this clonotype. The rearrangement uses TRBV20-1 and TRBJ1-1; D gene uncertain. The CDR3 has 14 amino acids. Trimming pared 0 bases from V and 2 bases from J, leaving 10 bases between. Per the germline V gene, CDR1 is DFQATT and CDR2 is SNEGSKA (reference sequence). The CDR3 protein is CSARDYDYNTEAFF. DNA of the CDR3: TGCAGTGCTAGAGATTACGATTATAACACTGAAGCTTTCTTT.

This clonotype was recorded at least ten times. V is TRBV12-3 or TRBV12-4 and J is TRBJ2-7; 8 nucleotides align to TRBD1. Trimming at V came to 5 bases and at J to 3 bases, leaving 6 bases not matched to a gene. CDR3 length: 14 amino acids. The CDR3 bases are TGTGCCAGCAGTCCACGGACAGGGAGCTACGAGCAGTACTTC. Translated: CASSPRTGSYEQYF.

This clonotype was recorded at least ten times. The rearrangement joins TRBV4-1 to TRBJ2-1, with a weak D call TRBD2 (6 bases). Looked up from germline, CDR1 is MGHRA and CDR2 is YSYEKL. V was trimmed by 3 bases and J by 0 bases, leaving 6 bases between them. This CDR3 is 14 amino acids long. The CDR3 spells CASSQGGSYNEQFF. The DNA for the CDR3 is TGCGCCAGCAGCCAGGGGGGCTCCTACAATGAGCAGTTCTTC.

The CDR3 reads CASSQGQASTDTQYF. Written as DNA, the CDR3 is TGCGCCAGCAGTCAAGGACAGGCTAGCACAGATACGCAGTATTTT. The rearrangement links TRBV5-1 to TRBJ2-3; the match to TRBD1 covers 7 bases. Germline V gives CDR1 SGHRS, CDR2 YFSETQ. The CDR3 runs to 15 residues. Losses at the gene ends were 5 bases for V and 0 bases for J; bases not matched to a gene: 6.